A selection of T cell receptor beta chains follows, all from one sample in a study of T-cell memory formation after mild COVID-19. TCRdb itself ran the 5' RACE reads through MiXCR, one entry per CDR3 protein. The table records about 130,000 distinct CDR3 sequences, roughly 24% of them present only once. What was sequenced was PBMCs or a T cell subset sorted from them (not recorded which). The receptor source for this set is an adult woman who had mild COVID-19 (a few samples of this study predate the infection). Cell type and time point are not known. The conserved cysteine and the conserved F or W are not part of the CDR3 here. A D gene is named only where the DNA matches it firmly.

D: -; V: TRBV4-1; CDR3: ASSQEQELQETQY
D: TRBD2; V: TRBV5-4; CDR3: ASSLGGSGNTGELF
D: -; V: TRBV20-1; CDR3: SAPPRGFYEQY
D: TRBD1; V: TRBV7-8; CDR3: ASSSISGGGYGYT
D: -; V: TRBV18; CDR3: ASLYEQY
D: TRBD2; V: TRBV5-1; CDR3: ASSLTSGSRYEQY
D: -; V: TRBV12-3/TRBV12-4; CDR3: ASFGGGYT
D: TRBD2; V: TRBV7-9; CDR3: ASSRPSGPSTDTQY
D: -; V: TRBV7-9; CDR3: ASSFTSRVYEQY
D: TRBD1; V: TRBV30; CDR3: AWSVEGAQY
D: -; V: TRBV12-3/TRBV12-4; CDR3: ASRTQGAPTGELF
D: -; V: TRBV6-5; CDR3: ASSYSKVYQETQY
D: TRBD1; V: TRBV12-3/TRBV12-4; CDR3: ASSGRDRADEQF
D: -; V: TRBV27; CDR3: ASSLSALGSYEQY
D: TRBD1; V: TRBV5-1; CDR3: ASSFDRDRTTEAF
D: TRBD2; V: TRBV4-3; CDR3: ASSPGTNYNEQF
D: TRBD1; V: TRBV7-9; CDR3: ASSATGSKEPQH
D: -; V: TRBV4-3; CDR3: ASSQDWATEQY
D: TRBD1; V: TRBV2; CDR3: ASSADRGHYEQY
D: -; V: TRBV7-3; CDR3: ASSLTEGMNTEAF
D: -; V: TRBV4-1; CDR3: ASSQVTGGAYEQY
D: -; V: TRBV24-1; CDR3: ATSGAGTANTEAF
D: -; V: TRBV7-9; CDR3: VSRGYEETQY
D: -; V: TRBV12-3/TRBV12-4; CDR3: ATLRQDEQF
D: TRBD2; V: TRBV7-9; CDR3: ASSVSSGGSSYEQY
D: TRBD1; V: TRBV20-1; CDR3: SARDRESYEQY
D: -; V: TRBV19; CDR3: ASMGTFNEQF
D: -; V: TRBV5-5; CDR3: ASSGWGNEQF
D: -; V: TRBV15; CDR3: ATSPDSYNEQF
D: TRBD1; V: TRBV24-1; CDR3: ATSDLDRGFGYT
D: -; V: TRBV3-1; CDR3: ALAHRPGEQY
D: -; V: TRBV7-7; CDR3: ASSTDRFSSEAF
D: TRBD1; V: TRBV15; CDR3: ATSSGTEQETQY
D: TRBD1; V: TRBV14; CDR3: ASSFGTGEYAIY
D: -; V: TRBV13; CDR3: ASSLGVAEQF
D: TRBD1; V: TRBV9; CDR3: ASSVDLLGDRPYGYT
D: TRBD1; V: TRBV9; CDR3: ASSVGAETGVTEAF
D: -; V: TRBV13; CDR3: ASSPGAGAYEQY
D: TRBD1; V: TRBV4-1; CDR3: ASSQLWDRGYEQY
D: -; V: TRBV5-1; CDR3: ASSFPVPTGSGRNTEAF
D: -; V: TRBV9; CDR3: ASSPGGRNYEQY
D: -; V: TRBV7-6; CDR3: ASSLALPRSGAMHGYT
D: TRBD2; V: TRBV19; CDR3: ASFSTGGTGELF
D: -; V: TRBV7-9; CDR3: ASRGDGGWTEAF
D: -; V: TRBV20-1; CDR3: SAEVSLGREQY
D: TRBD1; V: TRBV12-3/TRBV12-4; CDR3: ASSTGQGAGYT